The TCR beta chain under discussion was sequenced for a study of T cells in localized non-small cell lung cancer. Study-wide points: The appearance of a median approximately 60 of the top 100 tumor clones was seen in adjacent lung. Adjacent uninvolved lung had the highest clonality, suggesting focused antigen responses.

To note about this clone: No antigen is known for it.

The V gene end was trimmed by 6 bases and the J gene end by 4 bases; junction bases not matched to a gene: 11. This CDR3 comprises 16 residues. CDR1 and CDR2 from the germline V gene are MNHGY and SAAAGT. Adjacent lung, free of atypia, was sampled at least 2 cm from the tumor margin. TCRdb keeps only in-frame clones here, not all; method: immunoSEQ multiplex PCR. This table holds about 1,500 clones, 20% to 25% found once. The sequence came from a woman aged 40-69 years with stage I lung adenocarcinoma. Sequencing used normal lung tissue next to the tumor, obtained before any cancer treatment. The chain joins TRBV6-8 to TRBJ2-1, with 8 bases matching TRBD2. CDR3: CASSYGGANSYNEQFF. The CDR3 nucleotides read TGTGCCAGCAGCTACGGGGGGGCCAACTCATACAATGAGCAGTTCTTC.